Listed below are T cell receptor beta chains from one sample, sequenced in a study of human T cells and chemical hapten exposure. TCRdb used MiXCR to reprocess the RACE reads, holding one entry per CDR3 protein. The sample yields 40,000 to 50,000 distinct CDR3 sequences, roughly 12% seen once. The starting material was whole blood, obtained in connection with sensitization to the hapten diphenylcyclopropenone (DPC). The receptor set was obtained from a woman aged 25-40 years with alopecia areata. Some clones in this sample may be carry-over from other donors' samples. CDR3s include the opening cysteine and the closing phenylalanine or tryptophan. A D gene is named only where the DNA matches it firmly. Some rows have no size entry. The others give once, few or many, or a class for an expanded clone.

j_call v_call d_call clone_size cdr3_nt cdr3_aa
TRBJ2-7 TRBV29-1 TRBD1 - TGCAGCGTTGAAGATCGTTACAGGGGGCCAGGGGAGCAGTACTTC CSVEDRYRGPGEQYF
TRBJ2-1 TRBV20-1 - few TGCAGTGCTAGGCGCCCCCCGGAGCAGTTCTTC CSARRPPEQFF
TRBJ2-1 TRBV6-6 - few TGTGCCAGCAGTTACTCGGTAAATGAGCAGTTCTTC CASSYSVNEQFF
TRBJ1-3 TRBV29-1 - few TGCAGCGTTGGAAGCTCTGGAAACACCATATATTTT CSVGSSGNTIYF
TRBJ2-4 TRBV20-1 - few TGCAGTGCTATAAATAGGGGATTGGCCAAAAACATTCAGTACTTC CSAINRGLAKNIQYF
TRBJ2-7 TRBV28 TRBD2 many TGTGCCAGCAGTTCCCCCGGACTAGTTGGCGACGAGCAGTACTTC CASSSPGLVGDEQYF
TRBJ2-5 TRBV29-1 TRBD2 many TGCAGCGTTAGGCTAGCGGCCGAGACCCAGTACTTC CSVRLAAETQYF
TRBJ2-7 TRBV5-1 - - TGCGCCAGCAGCCTTACCTTCGGCGAGCAGTACTTC CASSLTFGEQYF
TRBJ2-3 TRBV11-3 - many TGTGCCAGCAGCTTAGGTCCCCCCGGGACAGATACGCAGTATTTT CASSLGPPGTDTQYF
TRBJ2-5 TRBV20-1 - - TGCAGTGCTAGAGATATAATGGAGCCCCAAGAGACCCAGTACTTC CSARDIMEPQETQYF
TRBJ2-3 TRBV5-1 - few TGCGCCAGCAGCTTGCCGCTAGGGGGATCAGATACGCAGTATTTT CASSLPLGGSDTQYF
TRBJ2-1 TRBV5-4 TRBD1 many TGTGCCAGCACCCGAGGGACAGCCAGGGAGCAGTTCTTC CASTRGTAREQFF
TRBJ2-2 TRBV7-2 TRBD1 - TGTGCCAGCAGCTTAGCGCTTTCGGCAGGGGGAAATAACGGGGAGCTGTTTTTT CASSLALSAGGNNGELFF
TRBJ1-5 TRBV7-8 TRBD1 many TGTGCCAGCAGTAATCCGGGACAGGGTCAGCCCCAGCATTTT CASSNPGQGQPQHF
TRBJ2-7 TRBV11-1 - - TGTGCCAGCAGCTTTTCCGGGAACTCCTACGAGCAGTACTTC CASSFSGNSYEQYF
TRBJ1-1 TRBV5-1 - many TGCGCCAGCAGCTTGGGGTTAACTAGCCGGGTAGCTTTCTTT CASSLGLTSRVAFF
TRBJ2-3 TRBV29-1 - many TGCAGCGTTGATAGTGGGGGGACAGATACGCAGTATTTT CSVDSGGTDTQYF
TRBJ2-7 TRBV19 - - TGTGCCAGTAGTCCTCGTACAGCTTTAAACGAGCAGTACTTC CASSPRTALNEQYF
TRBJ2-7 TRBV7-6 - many TGTGCCAGCAGCTTAGACCCTAGTTCCTACGAGCAGTACTTC CASSLDPSSYEQYF
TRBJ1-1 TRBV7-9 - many TGTGCCAGCAGCCCCGGACGGGACACTGAAGCTTTCTTT CASSPGRDTEAFF
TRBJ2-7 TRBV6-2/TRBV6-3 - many TGTGCCAGCAGTTACTCAAGAGGCGAGCAGTACTTC CASSYSRGEQYF
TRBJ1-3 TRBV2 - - TGTGCCAGCAGTGAAGCGCTTAATCTTGTCAAGGATTTT CASSEALNLVKDF
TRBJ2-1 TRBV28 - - TGTGCCAGCAGTCGCACGGGACCACACAATGAGCAGTTCTTC CASSRTGPHNEQFF
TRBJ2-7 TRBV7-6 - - TGTGCCAGCAGCTTAGGGCGGCACTACGAGCAGTACTTC CASSLGRHYEQYF
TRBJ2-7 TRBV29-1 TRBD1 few TGCAGCGTTGCCGGGACAGTCGACTACGAGCAGTACTTC CSVAGTVDYEQYF
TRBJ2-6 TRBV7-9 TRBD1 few TGTGCCAGCAGCTTAGCGACCGGGACAGGGAAGTTCTCTGGGGCCAACGTCCTGACTTTC CASSLATGTGKFSGANVLTF
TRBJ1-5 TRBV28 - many TGTGCCAGCAGTCCACCCGATGGGGGTCCGCCCCAGCATTTT CASSPPDGGPPQHF
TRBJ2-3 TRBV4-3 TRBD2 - TGCGCCAGCAGCCAAGATCTGGCTAGCGGCAGTTTCACAGATACGCAGTATTTT CASSQDLASGSFTDTQYF
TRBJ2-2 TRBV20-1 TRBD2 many TGCAGTGCTAGGACTAGCTGGAACACCGGGGAGCTGTTTTTT CSARTSWNTGELFF
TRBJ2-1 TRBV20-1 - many TGCAGTGCTAGAGGTAGCGGAGACTACAATGAGCAGTTCTTC CSARGSGDYNEQFF
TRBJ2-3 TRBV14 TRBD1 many TGTGCCAGCAGCCCCTTTGGACAGGGAGGTCCAGATACGCAGTATTTT CASSPFGQGGPDTQYF
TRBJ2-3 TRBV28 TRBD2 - TGTGCCAGCAACGGAAGACTAGCGGGATTAGATACGCAGTATTTT CASNGRLAGLDTQYF
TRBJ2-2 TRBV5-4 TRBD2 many TGTGCCAGCAGCTCAGGCGGGACTACGCTCTCCACGAACACCGGGGAGCTGTTTTTT CASSSGGTTLSTNTGELFF
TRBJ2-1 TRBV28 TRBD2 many TGTGCCAGCAGTTTATTTGACCTAGCGGGAGGGCCGGGTGAGCAGTTCTTC CASSLFDLAGGPGEQFF
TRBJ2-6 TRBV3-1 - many TGTGCCAGCAGCCAGGCCAACAGGGTCGGAGTCCTGACTTTC CASSQANRVGVLTF
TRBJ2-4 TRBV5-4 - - TGTGCCAGCAGCCCCGGTTCAGATTCACACATTCAGTACTTC CASSPGSDSHIQYF